This T cell receptor beta chain was retrieved from a study of blood T cells in healthy people across ages. Regarding the study as a whole: Long-lived donors had more naive CD4+ cells and higher diversity than aged donors.

The sample holds a few counts of this clonotype. What it recognizes is unknown. Together with a sample-barcoded 5' primer, a J-beta primer mix was included in a second PCR lasting about 6 to 12 cycles. The authors tagged each cDNA molecule using a template-switch adaptor with 12 random nucleotides. TCRdb analysed the 5' RACE reads with MiXCR anew, one entry per CDR3 protein. This table has hundreds of thousands of distinct CDR3 sequences, 49% appearing once. Extraction yielded at least 6 micrograms of total RNA per sample. There are 17 residues in the CDR3. Germline V gives CDR1 MGHRA, CDR2 YSYEKL. V dropped 0 bases and J dropped 2 bases, with 14 bases sitting between them.

Sequencing used blood. The TCR comes from a woman in her fifties or sixties in good health. The J gene is TRBJ2-1, the V gene TRBV4-1; D perhaps matches TRBD2 (6 bases). CDR3 nucleotide sequence: TGCGCCAGCAGCCAAGATCCGACTAGTTTACCCTACAATGAGCAGTTCTTC. Translating it yields CASSQDPTSLPYNEQFF.